This T cell receptor beta chain was sequenced in a study of T cell responses to AZD1222 COVID-19 vaccine. Findings and caveats of the study: Variant regions that are unmutated are reportedly the target of nearly half of spike-specific TCRs. Every sample of the repertoires postdated the peak T cell response.

The CDR3 length is 11 residues. The V end was cut by 6 bases, the J end by 4 bases, with 6 bases between. Measured with immunoSEQ multiplex PCR; TCRdb has only the in-frame clones, and not every one. The sample consists of more than 80,000 clones, around 84% of them appearing once. Points on this clone: Its antigen is not identified.

V gene TRBV12-3 or TRBV12-4 combines with J gene TRBJ2-5, with D perhaps TRBD2 (5 bases). This clonotype originated in an adult in good health. This specimen consisted of peripheral blood, obtained on day 0 of AZD1222 vaccination. The CDR3 loop is CASRGGETQYF. CDR3 DNA: TGTGCCAGCAGAGGAGGAGAGACCCAGTACTTC.